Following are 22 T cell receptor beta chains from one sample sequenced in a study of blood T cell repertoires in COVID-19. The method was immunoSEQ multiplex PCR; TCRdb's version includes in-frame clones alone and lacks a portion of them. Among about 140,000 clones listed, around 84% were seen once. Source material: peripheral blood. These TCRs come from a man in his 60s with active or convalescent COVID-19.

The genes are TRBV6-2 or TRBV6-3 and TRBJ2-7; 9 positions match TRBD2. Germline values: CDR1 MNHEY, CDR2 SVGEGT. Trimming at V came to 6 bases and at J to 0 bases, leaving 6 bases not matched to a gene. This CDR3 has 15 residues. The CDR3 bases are TGTGCCAGCAGCCCAAGACTAGCGGACTCCTACGAGCAGTACGTC. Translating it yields CASSPRLADSYEQYV.

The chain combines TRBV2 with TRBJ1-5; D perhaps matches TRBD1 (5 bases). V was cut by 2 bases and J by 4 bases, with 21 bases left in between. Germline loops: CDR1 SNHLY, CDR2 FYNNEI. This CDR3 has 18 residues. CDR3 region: CASSEYSGGTILNQPQHF. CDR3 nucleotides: TGTGCCAGCAGTGAATATTCGGGGGGTACCATCTTAAATCAGCCCCAGCATTTT.

CDR3 amino acids: CASNRGGTEAFF. The DNA for the CDR3 is TGCGCCAGCAACAGGGGCGGCACTGAAGCTTTCTTT. This sequence joins TRBV5-1 and TRBJ1-1; 7 positions match TRBD1. The CDR3 sequence is 12 residues long. The germline gives CDR1 SGHRS, CDR2 YFSETQ. Germline trimming cut 6 bases from V and 4 bases from J; bases unmatched to any gene: 3.

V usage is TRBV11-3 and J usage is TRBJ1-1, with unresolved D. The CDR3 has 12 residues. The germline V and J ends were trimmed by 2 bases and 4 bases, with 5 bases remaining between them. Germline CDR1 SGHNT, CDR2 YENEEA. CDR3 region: CASSLRVTEAFF. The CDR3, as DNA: TGTGCCAGCAGCTTACGCGTCACTGAAGCTTTCTTT.

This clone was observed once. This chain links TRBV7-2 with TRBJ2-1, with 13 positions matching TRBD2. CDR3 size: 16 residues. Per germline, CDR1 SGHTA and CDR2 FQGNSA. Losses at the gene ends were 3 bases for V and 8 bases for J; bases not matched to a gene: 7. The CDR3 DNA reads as TGTGCCAGCAGCTTCACTAGCGGGGGGGCCTCGGATGAGCAGTTCTTC. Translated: CASSFTSGGASDEQFF.

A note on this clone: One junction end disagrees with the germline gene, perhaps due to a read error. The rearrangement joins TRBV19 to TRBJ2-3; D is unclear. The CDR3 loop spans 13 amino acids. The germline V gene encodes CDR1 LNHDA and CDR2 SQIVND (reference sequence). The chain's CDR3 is CASSAISTDTQYF. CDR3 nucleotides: TGTGCCAGTAGTGCGATTAGCACCGATACGCAGTATTTT.

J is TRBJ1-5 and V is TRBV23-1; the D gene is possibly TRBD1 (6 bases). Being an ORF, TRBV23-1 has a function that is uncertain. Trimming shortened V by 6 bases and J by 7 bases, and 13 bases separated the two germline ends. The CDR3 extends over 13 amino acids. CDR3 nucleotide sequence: TGCGCCAGCAGAGAGGCAGGGACACAGCCCCAGCATTTT. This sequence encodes CASREAGTQPQHF.

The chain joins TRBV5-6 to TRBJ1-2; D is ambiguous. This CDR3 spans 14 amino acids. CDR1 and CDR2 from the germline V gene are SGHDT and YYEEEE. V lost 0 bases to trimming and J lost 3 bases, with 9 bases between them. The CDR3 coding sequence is TGTGCCAGCAGCTTGGACCAGCGAGACTATGGCTACACCTTC. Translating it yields CASSLDQRDYGYTF.

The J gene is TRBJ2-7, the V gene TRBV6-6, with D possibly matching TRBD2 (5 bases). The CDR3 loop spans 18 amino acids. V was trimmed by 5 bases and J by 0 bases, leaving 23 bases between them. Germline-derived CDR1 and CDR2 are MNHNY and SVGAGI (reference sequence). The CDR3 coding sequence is TGTGCCAGCAGTCCTCGAGGGCTCACAGTGCTCCGCTCCTACGAGCAGTACGTC. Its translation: CASSPRGLTVLRSYEQYV.

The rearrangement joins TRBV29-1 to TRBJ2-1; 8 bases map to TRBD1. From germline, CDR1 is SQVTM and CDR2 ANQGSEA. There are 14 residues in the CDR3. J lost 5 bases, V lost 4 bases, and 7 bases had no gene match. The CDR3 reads CSVVGRGLDNEQFF. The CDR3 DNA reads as TGCAGCGTTGTTGGCAGGGGGCTGGACAATGAGCAGTTCTTC.

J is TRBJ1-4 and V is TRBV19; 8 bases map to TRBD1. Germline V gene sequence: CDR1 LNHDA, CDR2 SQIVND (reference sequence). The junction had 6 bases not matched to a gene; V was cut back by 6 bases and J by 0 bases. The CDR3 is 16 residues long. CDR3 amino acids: CASRQGGRATNEKLFF. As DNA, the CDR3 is TGTGCCAGTAGACAGGGGGGTCGGGCAACTAATGAAAAACTGTTTTTT.

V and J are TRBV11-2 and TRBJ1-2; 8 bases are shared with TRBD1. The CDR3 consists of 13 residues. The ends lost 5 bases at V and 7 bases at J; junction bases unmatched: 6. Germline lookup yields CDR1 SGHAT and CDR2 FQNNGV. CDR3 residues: CASSEQGALGYTF. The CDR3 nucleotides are TGTGCCAGCAGCGAGCAGGGGGCGCTTGGCTACACCTTC.

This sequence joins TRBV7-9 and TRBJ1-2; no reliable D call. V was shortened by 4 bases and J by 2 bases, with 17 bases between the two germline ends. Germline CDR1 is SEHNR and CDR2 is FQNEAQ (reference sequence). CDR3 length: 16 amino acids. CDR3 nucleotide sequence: TGTGCCAGCAGCTCTAACCGGAGGACGCCAAACTATGGCTACACCTTC. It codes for CASSSNRRTPNYGYTF.

Written as DNA, the CDR3 is TGTGCCAGCAGTTTAAAGCCATTCACTAATGAAAAACTGTTTTTT. Amino acids: CASSLKPFTNEKLFF. This sequence joins TRBV27 and TRBJ1-4; no clear D gene. The CDR3 spans 15 residues. Germline loops: CDR1 MNHEY, CDR2 SMNVEV (reference sequence). Trimming shortened V by 2 bases and J by 2 bases, and 9 bases separated the two germline ends.

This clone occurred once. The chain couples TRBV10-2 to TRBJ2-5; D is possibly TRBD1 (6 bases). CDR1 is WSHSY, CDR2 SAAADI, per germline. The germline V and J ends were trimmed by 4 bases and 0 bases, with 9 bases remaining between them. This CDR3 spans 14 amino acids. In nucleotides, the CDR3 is TGCGCCAGCAGTGGGGGGCGCAACCAAGAGACCCAGTACTTC. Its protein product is CASSGGRNQETQYF.

CDR3 amino acids: CASSFGTGQNYGYTF. In nucleotides, the CDR3 is TGTGCCAGCAGCTTTGGGACAGGGCAGAACTATGGCTACACCTTC. The genes are TRBV5-6 and TRBJ1-2, with 9 bases identical to TRBD1. The CDR3 sequence is 15 residues long. The germline gives CDR1 SGHDT, CDR2 YYEEEE. V dropped 2 bases and J dropped 2; count of bases not matched to a gene: 4.

CDR3 protein: CASGTSANTGELFF. The CDR3 nucleotides read TGTGCCAGTGGGACTAGCGCGAACACCGGGGAGCTGTTTTTT. The V call is TRBV9, the J call TRBJ2-2; 10 nucleotides agree with TRBD2. Germline lookup yields CDR1 SGDLS and CDR2 YYNGEE. The CDR3 contains 14 residues. V was pared by 8 bases and J by 0 bases, with 1 base of the junction left unmatched.

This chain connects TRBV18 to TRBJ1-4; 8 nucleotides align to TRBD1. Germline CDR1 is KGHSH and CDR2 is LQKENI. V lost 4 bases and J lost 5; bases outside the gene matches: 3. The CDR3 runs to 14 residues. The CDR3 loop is CASSLRTGNEKLFF. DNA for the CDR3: TGTGCCAGCTCACTTCGGACAGGGAATGAAAAACTGTTTTTT.

The CDR3 DNA reads as TGTGCCAGCAGCCCACAGGGAGCAGGCACTGAAGCTTTCTTT. It specifies CASSPQGAGTEAFF. The J gene is TRBJ1-1, the V gene TRBV7-9; D is possibly TRBD1 (6 bases). Trimming removed 5 bases at V and 4 bases at J, with 14 bases between. From germline, CDR1 is SEHNR and CDR2 FQNEAQ (reference sequence). This CDR3 spans 14 amino acids.

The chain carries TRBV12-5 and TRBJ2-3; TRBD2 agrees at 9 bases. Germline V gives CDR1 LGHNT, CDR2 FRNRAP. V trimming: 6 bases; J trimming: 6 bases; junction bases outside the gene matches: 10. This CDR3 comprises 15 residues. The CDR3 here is CASGSRAGGEDTQYF. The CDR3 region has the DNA TGTGCTAGTGGCTCGCGGGCGGGAGGGGAGGATACGCAGTATTTT.

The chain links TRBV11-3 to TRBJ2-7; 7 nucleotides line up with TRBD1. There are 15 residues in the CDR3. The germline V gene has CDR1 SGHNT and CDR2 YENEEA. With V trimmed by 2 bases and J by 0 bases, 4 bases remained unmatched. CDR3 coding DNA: TGTGCCAGCAGCTTAATTGGGACAGTCTCCTACGAGCAGTACTTC. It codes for CASSLIGTVSYEQYF.

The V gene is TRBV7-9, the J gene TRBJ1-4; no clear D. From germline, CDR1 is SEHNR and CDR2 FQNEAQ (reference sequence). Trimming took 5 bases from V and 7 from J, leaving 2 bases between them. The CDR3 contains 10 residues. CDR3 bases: TGTGCCAGCAGCCTTGAAAAACTGTTTTTT. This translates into CASSLEKLFF.